This passage covers 5 T cell receptor beta chains from one sample sequenced in a study of post-analysis software for immune sequencing data. No antigen has been identified for these receptors. Unique molecular identifiers tagged the TCR beta cDNA libraries. Each CDR3 protein gets one entry after TCRdb re-called the PCR reads with MiXCR. The data contain 550,000 to 700,000 distinct CDR3 sequences, 44% of them singletons. Overall study results and limits: Controls had lower frequencies than patients of 4 or 5 TRBV segments, which included TRBV5-6, TRBV5-1 and TRBV20-1.

The sample consisted of blood. The receptors were sampled from a girl between 10 and 17 years old with multiple sclerosis.

This chain joins TRBV9 and TRBJ1-2, with TRBD1 matching 11 bases. V lost 4 bases and J lost 7; bases outside the gene matches: 9. The CDR3 has 15 amino acids. Per germline, CDR1 SGDLS and CDR2 YYNGEE. The CDR3 loop is CASSPRTGGLSGYTF. The CDR3, as DNA: TGTGCCAGCAGCCCCCGGACAGGGGGCCTTTCTGGCTACACCTTC. Full variable domain (outside the CDR3, taken from reference TRBV9 and TRBJ1-2): DSGVTQTPKHLITATGQRVTLRCSPRSGDLSVYWYQQSLDQGLQFLIQYYNGEERAKGNILERFSAQQFPDLHSELNLSSLELGDSALYFCASSPRTGGLSGYTFGSGTRLTVV.

The V gene is TRBV7-3, the J gene TRBJ2-5, with D unclear. The germline gives CDR1 SGHTA, CDR2 FQGTGA. Trimming stripped 6 bases from V and 0 bases from J, with 5 bases between. This CDR3 contains 12 residues. Here the CDR3 reads CASRQNQETQYF. The CDR3 nucleotides read TGTGCCAGCAGACAAAACCAAGAGACCCAGTACTTC.

The chain carries TRBV6-5 and TRBJ2-7; 9 bases agree with TRBD1. Per germline, CDR1 MNHEY and CDR2 SVGAGI. This CDR3 is built from 15 residues. Germline trimming cut 5 bases from V and 4 bases from J; bases unmatched to any gene: 9. This chain's CDR3 is CASSTTGGPTYEQYF. The DNA of the CDR3 is TGTGCCAGCAGTACCACAGGGGGCCCTACTTACGAGCAGTACTTC.

The V and J genes are TRBV15 and TRBJ2-5; D is undetermined. Germline lookup yields CDR1 LNHNV and CDR2 YYDKDF (reference sequence). Trimming removed 1 base at V and 5 bases at J, with 11 bases between. This CDR3 is built from 14 residues. The CDR3, as DNA: TGTGCCACCAGCAGAGCTATCATGGGGGAGACCCAGTACTTC. As protein: CATSRAIMGETQYF.

V gene TRBV12-3 or TRBV12-4 combines with J gene TRBJ2-5; 10 bases are a match to TRBD1. The closer fit of TRBJ2-7 to the DNA end suggests the J call may be wrong. The CDR3 is 14 amino acids. The CDR3 sequence is CASSPTGTGVEQYF. For the CDR3, the DNA is TGTGCCAGCAGTCCGACCGGGACAGGGGTCGAGCAGTACTTC.